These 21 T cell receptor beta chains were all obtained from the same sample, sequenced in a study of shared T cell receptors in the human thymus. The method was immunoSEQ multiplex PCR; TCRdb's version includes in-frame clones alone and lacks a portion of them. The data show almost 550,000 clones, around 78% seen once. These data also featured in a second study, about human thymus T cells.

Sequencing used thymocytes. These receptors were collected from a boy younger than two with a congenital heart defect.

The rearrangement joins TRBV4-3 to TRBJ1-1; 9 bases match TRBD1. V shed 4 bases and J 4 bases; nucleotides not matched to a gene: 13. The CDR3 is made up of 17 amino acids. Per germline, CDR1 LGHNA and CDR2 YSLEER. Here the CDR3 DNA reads TGCGCCAGCAGCCCCCGACAGGGGGAGGCCCGGTGCACTGAAGCTTTCTTT. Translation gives CASSPRQGEARCTEAFF.

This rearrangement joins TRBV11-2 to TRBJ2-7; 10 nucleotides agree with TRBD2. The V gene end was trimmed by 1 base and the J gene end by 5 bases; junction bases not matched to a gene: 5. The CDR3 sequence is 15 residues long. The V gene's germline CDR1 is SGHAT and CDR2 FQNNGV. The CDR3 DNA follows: TGTGCCAGCAGCTTAGCTAGGACTAGCGGCCACGAGCAGTACTTC. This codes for CASSLARTSGHEQYF.

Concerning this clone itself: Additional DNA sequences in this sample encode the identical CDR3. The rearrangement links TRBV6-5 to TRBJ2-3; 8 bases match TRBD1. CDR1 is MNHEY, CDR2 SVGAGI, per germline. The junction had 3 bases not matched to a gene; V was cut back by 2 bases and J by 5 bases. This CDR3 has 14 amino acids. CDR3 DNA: TGTGCCAGCAGTTACCGGGGGACAGGAGATACGCAGTATTTT. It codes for CASSYRGTGDTQYF.

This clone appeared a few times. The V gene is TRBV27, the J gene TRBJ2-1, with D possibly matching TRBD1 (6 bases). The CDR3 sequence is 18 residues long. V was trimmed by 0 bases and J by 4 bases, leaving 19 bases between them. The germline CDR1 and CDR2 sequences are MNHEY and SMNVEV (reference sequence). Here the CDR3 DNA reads TGTGCCAGCAGTTTATCGCGAAGCCAGGGGTGGAAATACAATGAGCAGTTCTTC. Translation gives CASSLSRSQGWKYNEQFF.

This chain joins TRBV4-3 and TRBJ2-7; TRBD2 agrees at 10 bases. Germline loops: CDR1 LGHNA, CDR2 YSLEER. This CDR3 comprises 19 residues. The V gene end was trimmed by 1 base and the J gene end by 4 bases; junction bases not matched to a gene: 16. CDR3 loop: CASSQGPPAGQREGYEQYF. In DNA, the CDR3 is TGCGCCAGCAGCCAAGGCCCTCCTGCAGGCCAGCGGGAGGGGTACGAGCAGTACTTC.

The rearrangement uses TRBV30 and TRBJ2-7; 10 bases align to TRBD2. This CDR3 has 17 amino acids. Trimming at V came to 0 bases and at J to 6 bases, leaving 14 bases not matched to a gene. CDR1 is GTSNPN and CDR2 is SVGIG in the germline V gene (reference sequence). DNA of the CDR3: TGTGCCTGGAGTGTACAGCTTCTAGCGGGAGAAGGGGGCGAGCAGTACTTC. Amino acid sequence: CAWSVQLLAGEGGEQYF.

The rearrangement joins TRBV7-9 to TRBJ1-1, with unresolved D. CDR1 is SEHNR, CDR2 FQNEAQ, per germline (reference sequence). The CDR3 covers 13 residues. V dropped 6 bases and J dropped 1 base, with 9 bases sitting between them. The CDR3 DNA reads TGTGCCAGCAGTCCCCGAGCGAACACTGAAGCTTTCTTT. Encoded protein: CASSPRANTEAFF. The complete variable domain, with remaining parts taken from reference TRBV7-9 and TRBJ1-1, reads DTGVSQNPRHKITKRGQNVTFRCDPISEHNRLYWYRQTLGQGPEFLTYFQNEAQLEKSRLLSDRFSAERPKGSFSTLEIQRTEQGDSAMYLCASSPRANTEAFFGQGTRLTVV.

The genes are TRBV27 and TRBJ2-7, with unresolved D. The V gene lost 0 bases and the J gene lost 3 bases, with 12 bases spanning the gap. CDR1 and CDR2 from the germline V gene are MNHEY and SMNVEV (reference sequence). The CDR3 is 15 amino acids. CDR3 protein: CASSLSGGYLYEQYF. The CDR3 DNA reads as TGTGCCAGCAGTTTATCTGGCGGATACCTCTACGAGCAGTACTTC.

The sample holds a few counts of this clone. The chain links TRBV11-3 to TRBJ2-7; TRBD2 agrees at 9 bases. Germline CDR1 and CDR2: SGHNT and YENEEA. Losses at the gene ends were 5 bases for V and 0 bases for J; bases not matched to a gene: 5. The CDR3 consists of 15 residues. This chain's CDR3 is CASSGLAPSSYEQYF. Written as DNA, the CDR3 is TGTGCCAGCAGCGGACTAGCGCCTAGCTCCTACGAGCAGTACTTC. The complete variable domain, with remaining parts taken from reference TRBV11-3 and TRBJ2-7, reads EAGVVQSPRYKIIEKKQPVAFWCNPISGHNTLYWYLQNLGQGPELLIRYENEEAVDDSQLPKDRFSAERLKGVDSTLKIQPAELGDSAVYLCASSGLAPSSYEQYFGPGTRLTVT.

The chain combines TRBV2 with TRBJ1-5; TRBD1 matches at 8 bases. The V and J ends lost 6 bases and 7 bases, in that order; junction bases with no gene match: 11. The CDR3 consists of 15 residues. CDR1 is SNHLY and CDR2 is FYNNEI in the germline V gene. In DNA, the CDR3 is TGTGCCAGCAGAAAAAGAACAGGGGGGGACCAGCCCCAGCATTTT. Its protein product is CASRKRTGGDQPQHF.

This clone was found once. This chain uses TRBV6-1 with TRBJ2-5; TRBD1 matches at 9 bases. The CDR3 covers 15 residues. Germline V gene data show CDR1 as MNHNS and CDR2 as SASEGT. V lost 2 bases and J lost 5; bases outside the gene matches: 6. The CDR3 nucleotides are TGTGCCAGCAGTGAACCGGGACAGGGAAAGGAGACCCAGTACTTC. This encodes CASSEPGQGKETQYF.

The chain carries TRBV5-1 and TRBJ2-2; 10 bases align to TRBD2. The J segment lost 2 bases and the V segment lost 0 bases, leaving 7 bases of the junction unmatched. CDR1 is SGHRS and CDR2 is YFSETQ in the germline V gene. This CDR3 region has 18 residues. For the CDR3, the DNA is TGCGCCAGCAGCTTGGAGGCTAGCGGGAGAGGAAACACCGGGGAGCTGTTTTTT. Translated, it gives CASSLEASGRGNTGELFF.

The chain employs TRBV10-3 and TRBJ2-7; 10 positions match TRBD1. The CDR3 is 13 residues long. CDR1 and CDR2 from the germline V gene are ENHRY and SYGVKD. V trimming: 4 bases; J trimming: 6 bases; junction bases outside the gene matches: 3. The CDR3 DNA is TGTGCCATCAGTGTCGGGACAGGGGTCGAGCAGTACTTC. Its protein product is CAISVGTGVEQYF.

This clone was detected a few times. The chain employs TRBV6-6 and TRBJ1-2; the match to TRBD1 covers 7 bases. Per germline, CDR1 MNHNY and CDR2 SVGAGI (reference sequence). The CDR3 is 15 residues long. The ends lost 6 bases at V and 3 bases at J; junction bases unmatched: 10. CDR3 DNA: TGTGCCAGCAGCAACGACAGGGACCTCCACTATGGCTACACCTTC. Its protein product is CASSNDRDLHYGYTF.

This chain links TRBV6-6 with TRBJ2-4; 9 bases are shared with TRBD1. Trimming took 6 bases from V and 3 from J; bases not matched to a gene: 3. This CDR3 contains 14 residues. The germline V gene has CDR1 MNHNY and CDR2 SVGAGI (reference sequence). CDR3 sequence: CASRLGQGKNIQYF. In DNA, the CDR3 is TGTGCCAGCAGGCTGGGACAGGGCAAAAACATTCAGTACTTC.

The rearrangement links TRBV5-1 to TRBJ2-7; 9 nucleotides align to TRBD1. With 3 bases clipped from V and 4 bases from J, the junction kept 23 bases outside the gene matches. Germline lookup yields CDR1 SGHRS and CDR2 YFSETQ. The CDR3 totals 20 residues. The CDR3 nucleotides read TGCGCCAGCAGCTGGGCCCTGGGACAGGGAGGAAACCTTAGAGAATACGAGCAGTACTTC. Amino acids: CASSWALGQGGNLREYEQYF. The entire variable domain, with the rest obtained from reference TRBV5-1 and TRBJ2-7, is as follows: KAGVTQTPRYLIKTRGQQVTLSCSPISGHRSVSWYQQTPGQGLQFLFEYFSETQRNKGNFPGRFSGRQFSNSRSEMNVSTLELGDSALYLCASSWALGQGGNLREYEQYFGPGTRLTVT.

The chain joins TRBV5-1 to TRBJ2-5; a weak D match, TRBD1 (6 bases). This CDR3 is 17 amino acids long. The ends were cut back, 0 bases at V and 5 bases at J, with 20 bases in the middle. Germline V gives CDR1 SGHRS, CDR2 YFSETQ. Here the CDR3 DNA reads TGCGCCAGCAGCTTGGCGTCGAGACAGGTGTTTTGGGAGACCCAGTACTTC. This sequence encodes CASSLASRQVFWETQYF.

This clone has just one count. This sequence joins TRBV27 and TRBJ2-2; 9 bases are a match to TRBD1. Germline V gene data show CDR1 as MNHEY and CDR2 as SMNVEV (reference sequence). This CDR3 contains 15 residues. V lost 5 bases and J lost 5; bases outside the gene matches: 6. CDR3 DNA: TGTGCCAGCAGTCGCTCCGGGACAGGGACCGGGGAGCTGTTTTTT. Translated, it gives CASSRSGTGTGELFF.

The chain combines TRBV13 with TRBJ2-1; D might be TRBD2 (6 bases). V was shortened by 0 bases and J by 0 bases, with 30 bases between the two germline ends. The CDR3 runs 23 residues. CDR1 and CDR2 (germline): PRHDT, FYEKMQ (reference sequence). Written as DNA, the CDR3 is TGTGCCAGCAGCTTAGGCCGGAAGGTCCCGTGGGGACTGGCGCAGAGCTCCTACAATGAGCAGTTCTTC. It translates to CASSLGRKVPWGLAQSSYNEQFF.

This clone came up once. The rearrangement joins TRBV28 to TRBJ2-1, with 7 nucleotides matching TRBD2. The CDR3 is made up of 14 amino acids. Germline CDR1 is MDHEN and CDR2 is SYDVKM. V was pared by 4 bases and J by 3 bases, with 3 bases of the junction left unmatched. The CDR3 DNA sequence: TGTGCCAGCAGTTCGGGACTACACTACAATGAGCAGTTCTTC. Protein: CASSSGLHYNEQFF.

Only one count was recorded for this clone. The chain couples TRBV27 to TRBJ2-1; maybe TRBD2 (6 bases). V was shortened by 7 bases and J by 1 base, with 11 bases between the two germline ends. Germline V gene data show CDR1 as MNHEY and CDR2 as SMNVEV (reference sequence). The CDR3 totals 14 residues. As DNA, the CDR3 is TGTGCCAGCACCTCTCGGGGGTCCTACAATGAGCAGTTCTTC. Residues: CASTSRGSYNEQFF.